This T cell receptor (beta chain) was retrieved from a study of blood T cell repertoires in COVID-19. Original processing notes: Reference gene primer amplification in the assay estimated nucleated cell counts. Sequencing used immunoSEQ multiplex PCR; TCRdb keeps in-frame clones, though not all of them. The V and J calls and the clone size are those of that table, but D and trimming were determined from the DNA. This table has roughly 120,000 clones, roughly four fifths appearing once. The CDR3 is 15 residues long. The V and J ends lost 4 bases and 1 base, in that order; junction bases with no gene match: 5. Germline V CDR1 and CDR2: SGHNT, YYREEE (reference sequence).

J is TRBJ2-5 and V is TRBV5-4, with TRBD1 identical over 9 bases. This TCR was sampled from a human donor in a cohort sampled during active COVID-19. Sequenced input: peripheral blood. As DNA, the CDR3 is TGTGCCAGCAGCCCCCCGGGACAGGGCCAAGAGACCCAGTACTTC. As protein: CASSPPGQGQETQYF. The complete variable domain, with remaining parts taken from reference TRBV5-4 and TRBJ2-5, reads ETGVTQSPTHLIKTRGQQVTLRCSSQSGHNTVSWYQQALGQGPQFIFQYYREEENGRGNFPPRFSGLQFPNYSSELNVNALELDDSALYLCASSPPGQGQETQYFGPGTRLLVL.